This T cell receptor (beta chain) stems from a study of identical twins. Study results and limitations: Partly confounded zero-insertion analyses could result from invariant MAIT and iNKT cells. The same donors were not followed; conclusions instead depended on cross-sectional statistical analysis.

Regarding this clonotype: Antigen: not known.

TCRdb fed the 5' RACE reads into MiXCR, producing one record per CDR3 protein. Altogether 520,000 or so distinct CDR3 sequences are present, 22% being singletons, with the ten largest covering 0.8% to 1%. This sample was also put to use in a study of T cells expressing NK-cell markers. As reported in that work: Seven of the eight sequenced donors were HCMV-seropositive; one was seronegative. Leadership of the CD3+CD56-NKG2C+ fraction also belonged to these clonotypes in four donors.

The specimen was CD4+ T cells sorted from blood. The clonotype comes from a woman between 18 and 29 years old in good health.

This CDR3 is CASKLFEKLFF. Written as DNA, the CDR3 is TGTGCCAGCAAGCTTTTTGAAAAACTGTTTTTT. V gene TRBV12-3 or TRBV12-4 combines with J gene TRBJ1-4; D ambiguous. The V end lost 7 bases, the J end lost 7 bases, and 7 bases lay between the germline ends. This CDR3 spans 11 amino acids.